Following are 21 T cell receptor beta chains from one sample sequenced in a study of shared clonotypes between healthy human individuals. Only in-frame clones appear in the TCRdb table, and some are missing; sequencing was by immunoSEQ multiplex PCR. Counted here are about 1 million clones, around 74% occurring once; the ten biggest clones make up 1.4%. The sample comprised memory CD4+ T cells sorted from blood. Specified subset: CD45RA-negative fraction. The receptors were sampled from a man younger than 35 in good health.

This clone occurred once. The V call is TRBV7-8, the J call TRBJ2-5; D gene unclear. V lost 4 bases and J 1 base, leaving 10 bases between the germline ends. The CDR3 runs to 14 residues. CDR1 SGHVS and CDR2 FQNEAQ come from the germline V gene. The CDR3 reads CASSSSTLQETQYF. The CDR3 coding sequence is TGTGCCAGCAGCTCTTCCACACTCCAAGAGACCCAGTACTTC.

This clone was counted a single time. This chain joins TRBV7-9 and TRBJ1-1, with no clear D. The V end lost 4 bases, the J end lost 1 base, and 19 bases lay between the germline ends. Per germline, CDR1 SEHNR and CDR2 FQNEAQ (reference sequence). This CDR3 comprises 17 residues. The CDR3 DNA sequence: TGTGCCAGCAGCTCGCCCGAGCGTGCCACGTGGAACACTGAAGCTTTCTTT. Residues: CASSSPERATWNTEAFF.

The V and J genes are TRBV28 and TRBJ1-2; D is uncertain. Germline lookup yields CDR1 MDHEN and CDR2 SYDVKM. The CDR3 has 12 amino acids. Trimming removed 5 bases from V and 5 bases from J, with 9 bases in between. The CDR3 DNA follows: TGTGCCAGCAGTCCCGTCGGATATGGCTACACCTTC. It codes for CASSPVGYGYTF.

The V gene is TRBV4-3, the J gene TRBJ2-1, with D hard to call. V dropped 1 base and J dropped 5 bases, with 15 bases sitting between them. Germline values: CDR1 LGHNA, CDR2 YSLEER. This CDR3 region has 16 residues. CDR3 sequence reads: CASSQGAGVVNNEQFF. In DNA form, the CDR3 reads TGCGCCAGCAGCCAAGGGGCAGGTGTAGTAAACAATGAGCAGTTCTTC.

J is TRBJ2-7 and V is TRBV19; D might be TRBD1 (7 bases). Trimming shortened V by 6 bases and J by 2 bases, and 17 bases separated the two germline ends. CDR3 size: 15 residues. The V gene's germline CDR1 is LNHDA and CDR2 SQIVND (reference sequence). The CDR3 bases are TGTGCCAGTAGGACAATGGCAGGGGGGACCTACGAGCAGTACTTC. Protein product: CASRTMAGGTYEQYF.

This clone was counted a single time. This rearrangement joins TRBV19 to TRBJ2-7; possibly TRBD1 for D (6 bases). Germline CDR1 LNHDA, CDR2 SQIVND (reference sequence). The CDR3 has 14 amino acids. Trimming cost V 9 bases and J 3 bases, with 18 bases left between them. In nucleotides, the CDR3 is TGTGCCAGCACGGCGCCAGGACAGAACTACGAGCAGTACTTC. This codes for CASTAPGQNYEQYF.

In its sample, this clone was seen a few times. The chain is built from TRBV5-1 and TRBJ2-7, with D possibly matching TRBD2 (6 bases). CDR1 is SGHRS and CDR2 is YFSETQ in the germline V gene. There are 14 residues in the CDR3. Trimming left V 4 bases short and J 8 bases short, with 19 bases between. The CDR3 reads CASSPGGGSLQQYF. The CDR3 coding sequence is TGCGCCAGCAGCCCTGGGGGAGGCTCTTTGCAGCAGTACTTC.

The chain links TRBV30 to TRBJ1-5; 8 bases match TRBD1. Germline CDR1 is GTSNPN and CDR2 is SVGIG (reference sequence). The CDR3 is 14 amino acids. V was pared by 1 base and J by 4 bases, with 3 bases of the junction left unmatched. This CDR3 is CAWSAGGWNQPQHF. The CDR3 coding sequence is TGTGCCTGGAGTGCAGGGGGCTGGAATCAGCCCCAGCATTTT.

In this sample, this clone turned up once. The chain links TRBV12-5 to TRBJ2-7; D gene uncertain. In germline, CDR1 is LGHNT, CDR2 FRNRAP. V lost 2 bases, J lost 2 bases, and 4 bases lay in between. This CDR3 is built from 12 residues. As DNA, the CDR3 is TGTGCTAGTGGTTTGTTGACCTACGAGCAGTACTTC. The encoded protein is CASGLLTYEQYF.

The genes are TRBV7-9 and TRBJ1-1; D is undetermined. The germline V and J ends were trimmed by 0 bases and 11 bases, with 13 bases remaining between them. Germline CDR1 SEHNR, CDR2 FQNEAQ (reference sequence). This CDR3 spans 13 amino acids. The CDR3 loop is CASSLADGFRAFF. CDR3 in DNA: TGTGCCAGCAGCTTAGCCGACGGTTTTCGGGCTTTCTTT. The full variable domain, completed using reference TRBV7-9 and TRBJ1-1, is DTGVSQNPRHKITKRGQNVTFRCDPISEHNRLYWYRQTLGQGPEFLTYFQNEAQLEKSRLLSDRFSAERPKGSFSTLEIQRTEQGDSAMYLCASSLADGFRAFFGQGTRLTVV.

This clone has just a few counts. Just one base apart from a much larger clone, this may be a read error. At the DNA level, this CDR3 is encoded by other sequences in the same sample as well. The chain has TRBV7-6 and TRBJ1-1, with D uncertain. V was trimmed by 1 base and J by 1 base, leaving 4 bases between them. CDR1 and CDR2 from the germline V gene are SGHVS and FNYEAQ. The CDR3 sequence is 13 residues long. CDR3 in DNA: TGTGCCAGCAGCTTAGGAGAGAACACTGAAGCTTTCTTT. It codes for CASSLGENTEAFF.

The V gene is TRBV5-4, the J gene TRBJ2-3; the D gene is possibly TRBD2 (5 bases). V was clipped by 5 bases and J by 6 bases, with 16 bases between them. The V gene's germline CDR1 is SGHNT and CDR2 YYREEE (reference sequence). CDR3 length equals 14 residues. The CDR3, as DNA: TGTGCCAGCAGGGTCGCGGCTAGCCTCGATACGCAGTATTTT. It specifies CASRVAASLDTQYF.

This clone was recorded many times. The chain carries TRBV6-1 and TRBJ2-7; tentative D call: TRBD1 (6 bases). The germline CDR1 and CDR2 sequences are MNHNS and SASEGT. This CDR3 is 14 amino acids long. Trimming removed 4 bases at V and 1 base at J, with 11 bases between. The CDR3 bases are TGTGCCAGCAGTGCAGGGGTAGGGTCCTACGAGCAGTACTTC. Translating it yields CASSAGVGSYEQYF.

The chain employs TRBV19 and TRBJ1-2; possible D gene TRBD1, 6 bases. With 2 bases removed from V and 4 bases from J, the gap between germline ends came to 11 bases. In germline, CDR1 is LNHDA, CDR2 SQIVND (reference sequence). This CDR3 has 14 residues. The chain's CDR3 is CASSITGPGYGYTF. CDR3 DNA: TGTGCCAGTAGTATAACAGGGCCCGGCTATGGCTACACCTTC.

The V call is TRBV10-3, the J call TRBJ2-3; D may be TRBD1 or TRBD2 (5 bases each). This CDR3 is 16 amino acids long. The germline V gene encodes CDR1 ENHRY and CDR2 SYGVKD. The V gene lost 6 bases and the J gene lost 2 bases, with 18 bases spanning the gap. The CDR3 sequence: CAISQPPGTITDTQYF. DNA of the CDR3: TGTGCCATCAGCCAACCCCCGGGGACGATCACAGATACGCAGTATTTT.

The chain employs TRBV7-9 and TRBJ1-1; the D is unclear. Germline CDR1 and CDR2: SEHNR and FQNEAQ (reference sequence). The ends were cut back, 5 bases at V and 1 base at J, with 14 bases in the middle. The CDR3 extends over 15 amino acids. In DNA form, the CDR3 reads TGTGCCAGCAGCACAGACCGGGCCCCGAACACTGAAGCTTTCTTT. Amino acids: CASSTDRAPNTEAFF.

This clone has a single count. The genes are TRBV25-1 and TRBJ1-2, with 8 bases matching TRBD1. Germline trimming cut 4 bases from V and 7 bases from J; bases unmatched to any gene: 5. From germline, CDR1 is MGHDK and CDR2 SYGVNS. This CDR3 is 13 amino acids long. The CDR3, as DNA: TGTGCCAGCAGTGGAGCCGGACAGGGTGGCTACACCTTC. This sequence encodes CASSGAGQGGYTF.

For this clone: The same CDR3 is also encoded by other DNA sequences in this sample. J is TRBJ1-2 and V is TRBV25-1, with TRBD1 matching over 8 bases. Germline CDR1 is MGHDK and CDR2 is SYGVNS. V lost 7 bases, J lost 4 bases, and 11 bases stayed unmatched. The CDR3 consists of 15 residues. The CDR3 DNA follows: TGTGCCAGCAACCCCTCATGGACAGGGAGCTATGGCTACACCTTC. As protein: CASNPSWTGSYGYTF.

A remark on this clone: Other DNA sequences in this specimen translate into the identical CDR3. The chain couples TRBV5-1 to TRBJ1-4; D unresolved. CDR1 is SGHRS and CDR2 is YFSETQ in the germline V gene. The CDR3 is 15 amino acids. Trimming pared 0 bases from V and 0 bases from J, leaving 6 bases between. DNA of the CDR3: TGCGCCAGCAGCTTGGCGGGAGCAACTAATGAAAAACTGTTTTTT. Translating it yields CASSLAGATNEKLFF.

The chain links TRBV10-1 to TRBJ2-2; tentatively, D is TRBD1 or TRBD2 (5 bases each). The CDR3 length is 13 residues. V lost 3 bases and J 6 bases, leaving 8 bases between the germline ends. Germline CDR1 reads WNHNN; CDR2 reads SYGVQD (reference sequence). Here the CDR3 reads CASSDQGAGELFF. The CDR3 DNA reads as TGCGCCAGCAGTGATCAGGGAGCCGGGGAGCTGTTTTTT.

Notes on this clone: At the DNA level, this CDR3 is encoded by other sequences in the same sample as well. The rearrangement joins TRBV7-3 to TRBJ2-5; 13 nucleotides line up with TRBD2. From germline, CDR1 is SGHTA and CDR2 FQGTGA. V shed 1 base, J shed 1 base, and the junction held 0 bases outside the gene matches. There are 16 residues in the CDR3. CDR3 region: CASSLRLAGGQETQYF. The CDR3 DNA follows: TGTGCCAGCAGCTTAAGACTAGCGGGGGGCCAAGAGACCCAGTACTTC.